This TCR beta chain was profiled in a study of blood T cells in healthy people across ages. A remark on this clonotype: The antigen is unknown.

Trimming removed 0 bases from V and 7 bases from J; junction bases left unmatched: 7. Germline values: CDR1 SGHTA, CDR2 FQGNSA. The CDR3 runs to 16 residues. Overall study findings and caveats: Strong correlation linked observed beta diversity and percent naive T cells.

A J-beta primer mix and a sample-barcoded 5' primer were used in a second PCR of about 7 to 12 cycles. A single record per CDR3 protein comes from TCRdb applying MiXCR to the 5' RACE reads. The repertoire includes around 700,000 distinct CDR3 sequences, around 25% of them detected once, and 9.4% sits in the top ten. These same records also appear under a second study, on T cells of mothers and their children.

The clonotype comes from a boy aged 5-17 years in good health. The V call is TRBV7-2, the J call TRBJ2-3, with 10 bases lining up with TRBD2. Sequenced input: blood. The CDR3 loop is CASSLASSGGRNTQYF. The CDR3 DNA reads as TGTGCCAGCAGCTTAGCGTCTAGCGGGGGTAGAAATACGCAGTATTTT.